These 27 T cell receptor beta chains were sequenced from one sample in a study of CD8+ T cells in alopecia areata. The sequencing template was cDNA reverse transcribed from extracted RNA. Assay: immunoSEQ multiplex PCR; the TCRdb copy retains only in-frame clones and omits some. The profile shows some 4,800 clones, approximately 57% of them singletons. Treatment here: oral pan-JAK inhibitor, 5-10 mg twice daily. It was from alopecia areata patients that lesional scalp punch biopsies and peripheral blood were collected. The sequencing here drew on skin, taken at approximately week 37, from a patient treated with tofacitinib. These receptors were taken from a human donor with alopecia areata.

This clone occurred a few times. The chain links TRBV7-8 to TRBJ2-3; D remains unclear. Germline V gene lookup returns CDR1 SGHVS and CDR2 FQNEAQ. The CDR3 is 11 amino acids. With 0 bases removed from V and 5 bases from J, the gap between germline ends came to 0 bases. CDR3 residues: CASSLADTQYF. CDR3 DNA: TGTGCCAGCAGCTTAGCAGATACGCAGTATTTT.

V is TRBV19 and J is TRBJ1-3; perhaps TRBD1 as D (6 bases). V gave up 6 bases and J gave up 0 bases, with 18 bases separating them. Germline V CDR1 and CDR2: LNHDA, SQIVND (reference sequence). The CDR3 has 17 residues. Here the CDR3 DNA reads TGTGCCAGTAGCTCCGGGACAACGGGGACCTCTGGAAACACCATATATTTT. The encoded protein is CASSSGTTGTSGNTIYF.

This clone was counted between two and nine times. The chain uses TRBV7-2 and TRBJ2-1, with 7 bases aligning to TRBD1. After removal of 8 bases from V and 7 bases from J, the junction contained 14 bases not matched to a gene. Germline CDR1 and CDR2: SGHTA and FQGNSA. The CDR3 extends over 15 amino acids. CDR3 loop: CASGTGTASTNEQFF. CDR3 DNA sequence: TGTGCCAGCGGGACCGGGACAGCGAGTACTAATGAGCAGTTCTTC.

V is TRBV7-8 and J is TRBJ2-3; 8 bases agree with TRBD1. The germline CDR1 and CDR2 sequences are SGHVS and FQNEAQ. CDR3 length equals 15 residues. V gave up 5 bases and J gave up 4 bases; unmatched junction bases: 8. The CDR3 sequence: CASSPRQGWPDTQYF. The CDR3 DNA is TGTGCCAGCAGCCCCCGACAGGGGTGGCCAGATACGCAGTATTTT. Full variable domain (missing parts from reference TRBV7-8 and TRBJ2-3): GAGVSQSPRYKVAKRGQDVALRCDPISGHVSLFWYQQALGQGPEFLTYFQNEAQLDKSGLPSDRFFAERPEGSVSTLKIQRTQQEDSAVYLCASSPRQGWPDTQYFGPGTRLTVL.

The DNA for the CDR3 is TGCAGCGCCCAGGTACGGACAGGGTCGGTTGAAGCTTTCTTT. Translated: CSAQVRTGSVEAFF. The rearrangement joins TRBV29-1 to TRBJ1-1; 8 nucleotides align to TRBD1. The V gene's germline CDR1 is SQVTM and CDR2 ANQGSEA. This CDR3 has 14 amino acids. The V segment lost 7 bases and the J segment 7 bases; nucleotides outside the gene matches: 14.

This chain joins TRBV25-1 and TRBJ1-2; 10 nucleotides agree with TRBD1. CDR1 MGHDK and CDR2 SYGVNS come from the germline V gene. Losses at the gene ends were 8 bases for V and 8 bases for J; bases not matched to a gene: 5. The CDR3 contains 12 residues. CDR3 in amino acids: CASATGGEGYTF. The CDR3 nucleotides are TGTGCCAGCGCGACAGGGGGCGAGGGCTACACCTTC.

This clone was observed a few times. The CDR3 DNA reads TGTGCCAGCAGTTATCGACAGGGGGTTGTCCAAGAGACCCAGTACTTC. Protein product: CASSYRQGVVQETQYF. The J gene is TRBJ2-5, the V gene TRBV28; 9 positions match TRBD1. V lost 4 bases and J lost 1; bases outside the gene matches: 7. This CDR3 contains 16 residues. Looked up from germline, CDR1 is MDHEN and CDR2 is SYDVKM.

This rearrangement joins TRBV5-1 to TRBJ1-2; D not resolved. This CDR3 has 13 residues. Germline V gene data show CDR1 as SGHRS and CDR2 as YFSETQ. Trimming removed 0 bases at V and 8 bases at J, with 11 bases between. The CDR3 loop reads CASSLDSRGGYTF. The CDR3 bases are TGCGCCAGCAGCTTGGACTCACGGGGAGGCTACACCTTC. Based on the CDR3 plus reference TRBV5-1 and TRBJ1-2, the full variable domain is KAGVTQTPRYLIKTRGQQVTLSCSPISGHRSVSWYQQTPGQGLQFLFEYFSETQRNKGNFPGRFSGRQFSNSRSEMNVSTLELGDSALYLCASSLDSRGGYTFGSGTRLTVV.

This clone was detected a few times. V is TRBV18 and J is TRBJ2-5; 9 nucleotides align to TRBD2. CDR1 is KGHSH, CDR2 LQKENI, per germline. J gave up 5 bases and V 3 bases, and 7 bases lay outside the gene matches. The CDR3 runs 15 residues. The CDR3 DNA reads as TGTGCCAGCTCACCCACTTTAGCGGGAGATGAGACCCAGTACTTC. This gives the protein CASSPTLAGDETQYF.

Of note for this clone: The same CDR3 arises from other DNA sequences in this sample as well. The chain recombines TRBV6-5 with TRBJ2-1; TRBD2 agrees at 9 bases. CDR3 size: 16 residues. V was pared by 4 bases and J by 8 bases, with 12 bases of the junction left unmatched. Germline lookup yields CDR1 MNHEY and CDR2 SVGAGI. DNA of the CDR3: TGTGCCAGCAGTTCCAGAGGCGGGGCGGGGGGGCATGAGCAGTTCTTC. Encoded protein: CASSSRGGAGGHEQFF.

This clone was seen a single time. No conserved phenylalanine or tryptophan is present at the end of the CDR3, so a read error is the likely explanation. CDR3 in amino acids: CASSFRAFLAKNIQYL. The CDR3 DNA follows: TGTGCCAGCAGCTTCAGGGCATTTCTAGCCAAAAACATTCAGTACCTC. The gene calls are TRBV5-5 and TRBJ2-4, with D maybe TRBD1 (5 bases). The V end lost 2 bases, the J end lost 0 bases, and 12 bases lay between the germline ends. The CDR3 spans 16 residues. From germline, CDR1 is SGHKS and CDR2 YYEKEE (reference sequence).

This rearrangement joins TRBV10-1 to TRBJ2-1; D possibly corresponds to TRBD1 (5 bases). CDR3 size: 14 residues. V was clipped by 0 bases and J by 9 bases, with 12 bases between them. Per germline, CDR1 WNHNN and CDR2 SYGVQD (reference sequence). As DNA, the CDR3 is TGCGCCAGCAGTGAGTCAGCGCCCCAGGGTGAGCAGTTCTTC. It codes for CASSESAPQGEQFF.

The genes are TRBV27 and TRBJ2-3, with D maybe TRBD2 (5 bases). Trimming removed 6 bases at V and 13 bases at J, with 17 bases between. This CDR3 spans 12 amino acids. The V gene's germline CDR1 is MNHEY and CDR2 SMNVEV (reference sequence). CDR3 nucleotides: TGTGCCAGCAGCCCTCGTACAGCCGGGGAGTATTTT. Protein sequence: CASSPRTAGEYF.

This chain joins TRBV9 and TRBJ2-2, with unresolved D. The J call may be faulty, since TRBJ1-3 better matches the DNA end. Germline V gene sequence: CDR1 SGDLS, CDR2 YYNGEE. This CDR3 spans 17 amino acids. CDR3 bases: TGTGCCAGCAGCGTAGGCTATGGGTCGGGTCCTGGAAACACCATATATTTT. Its protein is CASSVGYGSGPGNTIYF.

The V and J genes are TRBV28 and TRBJ2-1, with 10 nucleotides matching TRBD2. The CDR3 spans 15 residues. Looked up from germline, CDR1 is MDHEN and CDR2 is SYDVKM. V shed 7 bases and J 7 bases; nucleotides not matched to a gene: 10. This CDR3 reads CASTPWTSGGNEQFF. In nucleotides, the CDR3 is TGTGCCAGCACCCCATGGACTAGCGGAGGGAATGAGCAGTTCTTC.

This chain uses TRBV7-2 with TRBJ2-3; no definite D call. V lost 1 base and J 6 bases, leaving 11 bases between the germline ends. CDR3 length: 14 residues. The germline V gene encodes CDR1 SGHTA and CDR2 FQGNSA. The CDR3 bases are TGTGCCAGCAGCTTAGACCATCCCGGGGATACGCAGTATTTT. Protein sequence: CASSLDHPGDTQYF.

This clone was detected a few times. The rearrangement joins TRBV6-5 to TRBJ1-1; D may be TRBD1 (5 bases). The V end lost 0 bases, the J end lost 2 bases, and 10 bases lay between the germline ends. CDR3 size: 15 residues. The V gene's germline CDR1 is MNHEY and CDR2 SVGAGI. CDR3 in amino acids: CASSYSATANTEAFF. CDR3 DNA: TGTGCCAGCAGTTACTCAGCGACAGCCAACACTGAAGCTTTCTTT.

The chain employs TRBV9 and TRBJ2-7; D is unresolved. This CDR3 spans 15 amino acids. V was trimmed by 0 bases and J by 2 bases, leaving 12 bases between them. Germline lookup yields CDR1 SGDLS and CDR2 YYNGEE. As DNA, the CDR3 is TGTGCCAGCAGCGTAGGGTCTACTACGGCCTACGAGCAGTACTTC. This sequence encodes CASSVGSTTAYEQYF.

J is TRBJ2-6 and V is TRBV18; D ambiguous. The V and J ends lost 3 bases and 2 bases respectively, with 5 bases between them. Germline V gives CDR1 KGHSH, CDR2 LQKENI. The CDR3 runs to 14 residues. The CDR3 spells CASSPTTGANVLTF. As DNA, the CDR3 is TGTGCCAGCTCACCTACTACTGGGGCCAACGTCCTGACTTTC.

This clone has only a few counts. This sequence joins TRBV9 and TRBJ2-2; the D is unclear. The V end lost 7 bases, the J end lost 3 bases, and 19 bases lay between the germline ends. Germline-derived CDR1 and CDR2 are SGDLS and YYNGEE. The CDR3 contains 16 residues. CDR3: CASGESSPPHTGELFF. CDR3 coding DNA: TGTGCCAGCGGAGAAAGCTCTCCGCCCCACACCGGGGAGCTGTTTTTT.

The rearrangement links TRBV28 to TRBJ1-2; 8 positions match TRBD1. This CDR3 has 15 amino acids. Germline trimming cut 6 bases from V and 8 bases from J; bases unmatched to any gene: 14. Germline V gives CDR1 MDHEN, CDR2 SYDVKM. The DNA for the CDR3 is TGTGCCAGCAGCTCTCCCGGACAGGGAATAGGAGGCTACACCTTC. This translates into CASSSPGQGIGGYTF.

This chain connects TRBV19 to TRBJ2-5; 7 bases fit TRBD1. J gave up 4 bases and V 1 base, and 9 bases lay outside the gene matches. Germline values: CDR1 LNHDA, CDR2 SQIVND (reference sequence). There are 16 residues in the CDR3. This CDR3 reads CASSIGLDRERETQYF. The CDR3 nucleotides are TGTGCCAGTAGTATAGGGCTCGACAGGGAACGAGAGACCCAGTACTTC. Full variable domain (outside the CDR3, taken from reference TRBV19 and TRBJ2-5): DGGITQSPKYLFRKEGQNVTLSCEQNLNHDAMYWYRQDPGQGLRLIYYSQIVNDFQKGDIAEGYSVSREKKESFPLTVTSAQKNPTAFYLCASSIGLDRERETQYFGPGTRLLVL.

The genes are TRBV11-2 and TRBJ2-1; 10 nucleotides line up with TRBD1. Germline lookup yields CDR1 SGHAT and CDR2 FQNNGV. Trimming removed 7 bases from V and 4 bases from J; junction bases left unmatched: 4. CDR3 length: 14 amino acids. CDR3 loop: CASNDRGLYNEQFF. The DNA of the CDR3 is TGTGCCAGCAACGACAGGGGGCTATACAATGAGCAGTTCTTC.

The chain couples TRBV5-5 to TRBJ2-1; D is perhaps TRBD2 (6 bases). The CDR3 has 14 residues. Germline-derived CDR1 and CDR2 are SGHKS and YYEKEE (reference sequence). The V end lost 7 bases, the J end lost 0 bases, and 11 bases lay between the germline ends. CDR3 loop: CASPGTPSYNEQFF. Here the CDR3 DNA reads TGTGCCAGCCCCGGGACTCCCTCCTACAATGAGCAGTTCTTC. Complete variable domain (other parts from reference TRBV5-5 and TRBJ2-1): DAGVTQSPTHLIKTRGQQVTLRCSPISGHKSVSWYQQVLGQGPQFIFQYYEKEERGRGNFPDRFSARQFPNYSSELNVNALLLGDSALYLCASPGTPSYNEQFFGPGTRLTVL.

In this sample, this clone turned up a few times. This chain uses TRBV6-6 with TRBJ2-3; no clear D gene. With 6 bases removed from V and 3 bases from J, the gap between germline ends came to 16 bases. The CDR3 is made up of 15 amino acids. Germline-derived CDR1 and CDR2 are MNHNY and SVGAGI (reference sequence). The CDR3 loop reads CASSTGPVGTDTQYF. In DNA, the CDR3 is TGTGCCAGCAGCACCGGACCGGTGGGGACAGATACGCAGTATTTT.

The J gene is TRBJ1-1, the V gene TRBV29-1, with D possibly TRBD1 on 6 matching bases. The CDR3 length is 14 residues. Germline V gene sequence: CDR1 SQVTM, CDR2 ANQGSEA. With 4 bases removed from V and 4 bases from J, the gap between germline ends came to 16 bases. CDR3 in DNA: TGCAGCGTTGGGACGGACAGACGGAGCACTGAAGCTTTCTTT. Protein product: CSVGTDRRSTEAFF.

The chain's CDR3 is CASSAGTGWNYGYTF. CDR3 nucleotides: TGTGCCAGCAGCGCCGGGACAGGGTGGAACTATGGCTACACCTTC. This chain links TRBV5-8 with TRBJ1-2, with TRBD1 identical over 9 bases. V lost 4 bases and J lost 2; bases outside the gene matches: 6. CDR1 and CDR2 (germline): SGHTS, YDEGEE. The CDR3 runs to 15 residues.